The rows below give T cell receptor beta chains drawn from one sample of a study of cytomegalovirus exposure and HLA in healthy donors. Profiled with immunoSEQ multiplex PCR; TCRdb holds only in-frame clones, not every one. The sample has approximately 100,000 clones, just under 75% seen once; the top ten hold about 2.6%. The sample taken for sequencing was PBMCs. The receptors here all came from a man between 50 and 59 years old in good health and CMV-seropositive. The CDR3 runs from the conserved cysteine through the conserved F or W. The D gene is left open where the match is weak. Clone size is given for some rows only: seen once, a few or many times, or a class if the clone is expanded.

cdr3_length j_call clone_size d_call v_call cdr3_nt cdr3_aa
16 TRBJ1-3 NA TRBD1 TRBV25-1 TGTGCCAGTAGTCCCGGGACAGGGTACTCTGGAAACACCATATATTTT CASSPGTGYSGNTIYF
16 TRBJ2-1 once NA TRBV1 TGCACCAGCAGCCAATCGGCCAGCGGGGCCTCTTGTGAGCAGTTCTTC CTSSQSASGASCEQFF
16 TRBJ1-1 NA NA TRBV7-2 TGTGCCAGCAGCTTAAGATCAGGGGCCGGGAACACTGAAGCTTTCTTT CASSLRSGAGNTEAFF
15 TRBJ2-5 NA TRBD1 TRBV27 TGTGCCAGCAGTTCGGGACAGGGAATCCAAGAGACCCAGTACTTC CASSSGQGIQETQYF
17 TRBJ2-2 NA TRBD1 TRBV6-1 TGTGCCAGCAGTGACAGAGGCAGGGGGTCGTTCACCGGGGAGCTGTTTTTT CASSDRGRGSFTGELFF
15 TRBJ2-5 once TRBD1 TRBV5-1 TGCGCCAGCAGCTTGGGACAGGGGGCGAGGGAGACCCAGTACTTC CASSLGQGARETQYF
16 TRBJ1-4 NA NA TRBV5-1 TGCGCCAGCAGCTTTTCGGGGGGCGCAACTAATGAAAAACTGTTTTTT CASSFSGGATNEKLFF
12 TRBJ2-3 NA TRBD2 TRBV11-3 TGTGCCAGCAGAGACCAGGGAGGGACGCAGTATTTT CASRDQGGTQYF
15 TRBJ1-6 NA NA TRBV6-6 TGTGCCAGCAGACCCTGGACAGCTAGGAATTCACCCCTCCACTTT CASRPWTARNSPLHF
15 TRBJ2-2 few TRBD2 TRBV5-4 TGTGCCAGCAGCTTGTCTGGACTAGGCCCCGGGGAGCTGTTTTTT CASSLSGLGPGELFF
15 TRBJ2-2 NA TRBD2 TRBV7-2 TGTGCCAGCAGCTCGAGCGGGGGGGCCGTCGGGGAGCTGTTTTTT CASSSSGGAVGELFF
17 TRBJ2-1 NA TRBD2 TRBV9 TGTGCCAGCAGCCCCTATCCCCTAGCGGGAGGAGACAATGAGCAGTTCTTC CASSPYPLAGGDNEQFF
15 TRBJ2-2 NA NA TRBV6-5 TGCGCCAGCAGTTACGAGGTCTTTAACACCGGGGAGCTGTTTTTT CASSYEVFNTGELFF
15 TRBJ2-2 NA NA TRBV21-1 TGTGCCAGCAGCAGTCCAGGGGGAAACACCGGGGAGCTGTTTTTT CASSSPGGNTGELFF
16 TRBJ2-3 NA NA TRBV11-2 TGTGCCAGCAGCCCCATAAGGAGGGGCCGCACAGATACGCAGTATTTT CASSPIRRGRTDTQYF
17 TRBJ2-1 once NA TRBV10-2 TGCGCCAGCAGTCCCCTCGAACAGTTAAGATACAATAGGGAGCAGTTCTTC CASSPLEQLRYNREQFF
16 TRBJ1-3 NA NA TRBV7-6 TGTGCCAGCAGCTTCAGGACAGCCGAATCTGGAAACACCATATATTTT CASSFRTAESGNTIYF
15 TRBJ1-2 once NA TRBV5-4 TGTGCCAGCAGCACAGGAGCCAAACTTAACTATGGCTACACCTTC CASSTGAKLNYGYTF
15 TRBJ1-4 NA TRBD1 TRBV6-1 TGTGCCAGCAGTTTACCGGGACAGGGCGATGAAAAACTGTTTTTT CASSLPGQGDEKLFF
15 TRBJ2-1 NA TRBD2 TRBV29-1 TGCAGCGTCCATAGAGCGGGATTTTCCCACAATGAGCAGTTCTTC CSVHRAGFSHNEQFF
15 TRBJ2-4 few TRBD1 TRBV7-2 TGTGCCAGCAGCTTAGCGGGACAGGGGGCAAACATTCAGTACTTC CASSLAGQGANIQYF
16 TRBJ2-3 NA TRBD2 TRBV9 TGTGCCAGCAGCCCAGGACTAGCGGGCAACACAGATACGCAGTATTTT CASSPGLAGNTDTQYF
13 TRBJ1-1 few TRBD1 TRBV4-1 TGCGCCAGCAGCCAAGGGGACAGGTGGGAAGCTTTCTTT CASSQGDRWEAFF
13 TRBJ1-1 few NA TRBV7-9 TGTGCCAGCAGCCTCTTCCAGGGCACTGAAGCTTTCTTT CASSLFQGTEAFF
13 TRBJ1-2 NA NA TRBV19 TGTGCCACTTTATCTGGTGGGGCTCGCGGCTACACCTTC CATLSGGARGYTF
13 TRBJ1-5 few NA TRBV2 TGTGCCAGCACCCCCGGACAGTGGCAGCCCCAGCATTTT CASTPGQWQPQHF
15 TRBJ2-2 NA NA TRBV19 TGTGCCAGTAGTATAGGGGGGGGCTACACCGGGGAGCTGTTTTTT CASSIGGGYTGELFF
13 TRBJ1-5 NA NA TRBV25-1 TGTGCCAGCAGTGTAGCCGGCAATCAGCCCCAGCATTTT CASSVAGNQPQHF
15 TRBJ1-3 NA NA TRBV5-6 TGTGCCAGCAGCTTGGGCATCGGGGGAGGAAACACCATATATTTT CASSLGIGGGNTIYF
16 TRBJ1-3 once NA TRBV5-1 TGCGCCAGCAGCTTGGCTCCAGGGTTATCTGGAAACACCATATATTTT CASSLAPGLSGNTIYF
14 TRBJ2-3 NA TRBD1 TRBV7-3 TGTGCCAGCAGCCCGCGACAGGGCCAAAATACGCAGTATTTT CASSPRQGQNTQYF
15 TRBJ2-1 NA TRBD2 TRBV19 TGTGCCAGTAGTATGACTAGCGGGAGGGCCGACGAGCAGTTCTTC CASSMTSGRADEQFF
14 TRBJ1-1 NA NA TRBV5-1 TGCGCCAGCAGCCCCTCGGGTGGGAGCACTGAAGCTTTCTTT CASSPSGGSTEAFF
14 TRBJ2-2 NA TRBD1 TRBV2 TGTGCCAGCAGTAGCAGGGGGTACACCGGGGAGCTGTTTTTT CASSSRGYTGELFF
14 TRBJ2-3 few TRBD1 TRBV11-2 TGTGCCAGCAGCCCCGGGACAGGGTCAGATACGCAGTATTTT CASSPGTGSDTQYF
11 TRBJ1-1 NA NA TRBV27 TGTGCCAGCAGCTTCGACGGGGAAGCTTTCTTT CASSFDGEAFF